The clone carrying this T cell receptor (beta chain) was recorded once. This sample was included in a study of blood T cell repertoires in COVID-19. Across the study: The cDNA or gDNA used as material had been derived from T cells, B-cell-depleted T cells, or PBMCs.

This table comes from immunoSEQ multiplex PCR, and its TCRdb copy is limited to in-frame clones, with some not included. This table holds about 160,000 clones, 75% to 90% found once. CDR1 SGHVS and CDR2 FQNEAQ come from the germline V gene. The CDR3 totals 15 residues. The V and J ends lost 2 bases and 3 bases, in that order; junction bases with no gene match: 5. This TCR came from a man in his 70s with acute or convalescent COVID-19. This chain uses TRBV7-8 with TRBJ2-7; 9 nucleotides align to TRBD1. Material for sequencing was peripheral blood. The CDR3 sequence: CASSLWGQGSYEQYF. The CDR3 DNA reads as TGTGCCAGCAGCTTATGGGGACAGGGAAGCTACGAGCAGTACTTC.